This entry features one T cell receptor (beta chain) sequence. Its specificity is unknown. This sample was taken from a study of radiation and T cells in renal cell carcinoma. Study-wide results and caveats: Top tumor clonotypes rose in blood 2 weeks post-radiation, then contracted.

The time point: blood 4 weeks post-SBRT, at nephrectomy. The treatment: 15 Gy SBRT to primary tumor, nephrectomy 4 weeks later. Nephrectomy followed 15 Gy stereotactic body radiation by 4 weeks. This CDR3 is built from 15 residues. CDR1 is MNHEY and CDR2 is SVGAGI in the germline V gene. Method: immunoSEQ multiplex PCR; TCRdb's copy keeps in-frame clones and lacks some. The sample lists about 90,000 clones, more than 65% occurring once. The material was blood, obtained from a patient whose treatment included radiotherapy and nephrectomy. The clonotype was recovered from a man in his sixties with renal cell carcinoma. The chain links TRBV6-5 to TRBJ2-5; D uncertain. With the DNA end fitting TRBJ2-7 better, the J assignment may be wrong. The CDR3 sequence: CASSPLVVGDYEQYF. CDR3 DNA sequence: TGTGCCAGCAGTCCACTGGTGGTTGGGGACTACGAGCAGTACTTC.